A selection of T cell receptor beta chains follows, all from one sample in a study of blood T cell repertoires in COVID-19. Repertoires were generated with immunoSEQ multiplex PCR, while TCRdb's copy carries only in-frame clones and drops some. The data show roughly 430,000 clones, with approximately 85% seen just once and roughly 2% held by the top ten. Sequenced: PBMCs or T cells enriched from blood (not recorded which). The origin of the receptors is a woman between 35 and 50 years old with acute COVID-19. Each CDR3 is given with its conserved first and last residue. D genes are given only for firm matches. Rows give clone size only sometimes, using once, few, many, or a class for an expanded clone.

TRBV30	NA	NA	TRBJ2-3	CAWSSSSGTQYF	TGTGCCTGGAGTTCTAGCTCTGGTACGCAGTATTTT
TRBV30	NA	once	TRBJ1-3	CAWSGLSGNTIYF	TGTGCCTGGAGCGGACTCTCTGGAAACACCATATATTTT
TRBV30	NA	NA	TRBJ2-1	CAWRTRAGAYNEQFF	TGTGCCTGGAGGACCCGAGCGGGCGCATACAATGAGCAGTTCTTC
TRBV14	NA	NA	TRBJ2-3	CASSQQIGGPGDTQYF	TGTGCCAGCAGCCAACAAATCGGGGGGCCAGGAGATACGCAGTATTTT
TRBV10-3	TRBD1	NA	TRBJ1-4	CAISQTGTIANEKLFF	TGTGCCATCAGCCAGACAGGGACAATAGCTAATGAAAAACTGTTTTTT
TRBV24-1	NA	NA	TRBJ1-6	CAADAGPSLINSPLHF	TGTGCCGCCGATGCAGGCCCGTCTTTGATTAATTCACCCCTCCACTTT
TRBV11-3	NA	NA	TRBJ2-7	CASSHDRPPYEQYF	TGTGCCAGCAGCCACGACAGGCCCCCCTACGAGCAGTACTTC
TRBV15	NA	NA	TRBJ2-1	CATSRVAATEQFF	TGTGCCACCAGCCGAGTCGCGGCAACAGAGCAGTTCTTC
TRBV20-1	NA	NA	TRBJ1-1	CSASSGGPTEAFF	TGCAGTGCTAGTTCGGGGGGCCCGACTGAAGCTTTCTTT
TRBV7-9	NA	NA	TRBJ2-3	CASSLGATRTDTQYF	TGTGCCAGCAGCTTAGGAGCCACCCGCACAGATACGCAGTATTTT
TRBV6-1	TRBD1	NA	TRBJ1-2	CASSELRQGVGGYTF	TGTGCCAGCAGTGAACTTCGACAGGGGGTCGGTGGCTACACCTTC
TRBV19	NA	NA	TRBJ1-6	CASSINSINSPLHF	TGTGCCAGTAGTATAAATTCTATTAATTCACCCCTCCACTTT
TRBV29-1	TRBD1	NA	TRBJ1-2	CSVPDRGGYTF	TGCAGCGTTCCCGACAGGGGCGGCTACACCTTC
TRBV20-1	NA	NA	TRBJ2-7	CSAPDSYEQYF	TGCAGTGCTCCGGACAGCTACGAGCAGTACTTC
TRBV2	NA	once	TRBJ1-3	CASSAGHLLQATIYF	TGTGCCAGCAGTGCTGGACACCTACTTCAGGCCACCATATATTTT
TRBV4-1	NA	NA	TRBJ1-5	CASSQGWGEGGQPQHF	TGCGCCAGCAGCCAAGGATGGGGAGAGGGTGGTCAGCCCCAGCATTTT
TRBV30	TRBD1	NA	TRBJ1-2	CAWTGTGGYNYGYTF	TGTGCCTGGACTGGGACAGGGGGCTACAACTATGGCTACACCTTC
TRBV24-1	NA	NA	TRBJ2-2	CATSDASRGGNTGELFF	TGTGCCACCAGTGATGCCTCTAGAGGGGGGAACACCGGGGAGCTGTTTTTT
TRBV5-1	TRBD1	NA	TRBJ2-1	CASSLELFGTETGTSEQFF	TGCGCCAGCAGCTTGGAGTTATTTGGAACCGAGACAGGGACGTCTGAGCAGTTCTTC
TRBV30	NA	NA	TRBJ1-2	CAWSGQGWRYDGYTF	TGTGCCTGGAGTGGGCAGGGTTGGCGTTATGATGGCTACACCTTC
TRBV27	NA	once	TRBJ1-1	CASSFRGVGTEAFF	TGTGCCAGCAGTTTCAGGGGAGTGGGGACTGAAGCTTTCTTT
TRBV30	TRBD1	NA	TRBJ2-7	CAWSVTGPGQSAYEQYF	TGTGCCTGGAGTGTAACTGGACCGGGACAGTCCGCCTACGAGCAGTACTTC
TRBV2	NA	NA	TRBJ2-7	CASRKLGGLIIYEQYF	TGTGCCAGCAGGAAGCTAGGGGGACTAATTATATACGAGCAGTACTTC
TRBV6-1	TRBD1	NA	TRBJ1-2	CASSERTGDYGYTF	TGTGCCAGCAGTGAAAGGACAGGGGACTATGGCTACACCTTC
TRBV5-8	NA	NA	TRBJ1-5	CASSLRTANQPQHF	TGTGCCAGCAGCTTGAGGACTGCCAATCAGCCCCAGCATTTT
TRBV30	NA	NA	TRBJ1-2	CAWSPEANYGYTF	TGTGCCTGGAGCCCCGAGGCTAACTATGGCTACACCTTC
TRBV11-3	NA	NA	TRBJ1-6	CASSLDENSPLHF	TGTGCCAGCAGCTTAGATGAGAATTCACCCCTCCACTTT
TRBV7-9	NA	NA	TRBJ2-5	CASSPTGGETQYF	TGTGCCAGCAGCCCTACTGGGGGGGAGACCCAGTACTTC
TRBV29-1	TRBD1	NA	TRBJ1-3	CSVEGDRGGNTIYF	TGCAGCGTTGAAGGGGACAGGGGTGGAAACACCATATATTTT
TRBV3-1/TRBV3-2	TRBD2	once	TRBJ2-1	CASSQASGGQNEQFF	TGTGCCAGCAGCCAGGCTAGCGGGGGACAGAATGAGCAGTTCTTC
TRBV21-1	NA	NA	TRBJ2-1	CASSNHSIYNEQFF	TGTGCCAGCAGCAATCACAGCATTTACAATGAGCAGTTCTTC
TRBV6-2/TRBV6-3	NA	NA	TRBJ1-2	CASSIDRTYGYTF	TGTGCCAGCAGTATAGACAGAACCTATGGCTACACCTTC
TRBV4-2	TRBD2	NA	TRBJ2-2	CASSQFHSGGTNTGELFF	TGTGCCAGCAGCCAGTTTCATAGCGGGGGGACGAACACCGGGGAGCTGTTTTTT